The present T cell receptor beta chain was sequenced within a study of Graves' ophthalmopathy and Graves' hyperthyroidism. Study-wide findings and caveats: Blood repertoires reportedly contained most expanded thyroid clonotypes above 0.001 frequency. Its predictions of ophthalmopathy progression gave the model around 71% sensitivity and 72.22% specificity.

TCR beta CDR3 regions were amplified from RNA transcripts. RT-PCR in the first round used HTBI primers; a second-round multiplex PCR followed. Each CDR3 protein gets one entry after TCRdb re-called the multiplex PCR reads with MiXCR. The table has roughly 500,000 distinct CDR3 sequences, under 15% seen once. In this cohort, patients with other autoimmune diseases, uncontrolled infections, pregnancy or lactation were excluded. PBMCs were obtained from 8 to 10 ml of fresh peripheral blood. At least ten counts were recorded for this clonotype. Antigen unknown. There are 13 residues in the CDR3. Trimming pared 4 bases from V and 2 bases from J, leaving 8 bases between. Germline CDR1 is SGHVS and CDR2 is FQNEAQ.

The rearrangement uses TRBV7-8 and TRBJ1-2, with D possibly TRBD1 on 5 matching bases. Sequenced input: blood. The source is a woman under 40 with Graves' ophthalmopathy. The CDR3 nucleotides read TGTGCCAGCAGCTCCAGACAGAACTATGGCTACACCTTC. Residues: CASSSRQNYGYTF.